This T cell receptor (beta chain) was retrieved from a study of blood T cell repertoires in COVID-19 (TCRdb year 2020). Background on the whole study: Samples covering the acute and convalescent phases of COVID-19 were provided by collaborators in the United States, Italy and Spain. The prospective study material was composed of cDNA or gDNA derived from T cells, B-cell-depleted T cells, or PBMCs. Deeply sampled blood TCRbeta repertoires from subjects exposed to, actively infected with, or recovered from COVID-19 were included in the dataset. The repertoires were made available in a free public database intended to serve as a resource for research on the immune response to SARS-CoV-2. The samples were drawn from two sources: the first 160 participants of the ongoing ImmuneRACE study, and 1,200 or so subjects contributed by 6 global collaborators. The sample metadata nearly always contained a de-identified subject ID, COVID-19 status, age in years and sex. Where HLA class I and class II types were available, the types were taken from metadata supplied by the sample provider, not from assay-based typing.

Notes on this clone: Which antigen it targets is not known. No per-base quality is available; no much larger clone lies one base away.

Whole blood was collected in K2EDTA tubes by collaborating institutions according to the institutions' own protocols. For TCRbeta analysis, collaborators shipped samples as frozen whole blood, isolated PBMCs, or DNA extracted from either of those sample types. The cysteine opens and the phenylalanine closes a CDR3 of 12 amino acids. Solely the CDR3 DNA is kept, with 36 bases framed from the first base. Trimming leaves V shorter by 5 bases and J shorter by 5 bases, with the junction holding 2 bases beyond the gene matches. CDR1 SGHDT and CDR2 YYEEEE are derived from the germline V gene. What the study reported, not specific to this receptor: The quantity of clinical and demographic metadata differed by source and by participant and was supplied without curation.

The immunoSEQ Assay, a bias-controlled multiplex PCR, was used to amplify TCRbeta CDR3 regions from genomic DNA. In the source study's methods: Within the assay, amplification of reference gene primers was used to estimate how many nucleated cells each sample contained. To quantify the absolute abundance of each unique TCRbeta CDR3 rearrangement, sequence reads were collapsed and filtered. For each sample, productive Simpson clonality was calculated as the square root of Simpson's diversity index over productive rearrangements. TCRdb took this table from immuneACCESS and kept in-frame rearrangements with V and J called. Such tables lack part of the clones; where checked against another copy, unresolved V genes explain under half of the gap, and the rest is unexplained. D and trimming come from the DNA, and the V and J calls and clone size come from that table. In this sample the table shows tens of thousands of clones, about 91% of which occur a single time. 15% of the sample is taken by the ten largest.

This TCR derives from a man aged 60 to 69 with active COVID-19. The sequence joins TRBV5-6 to TRBJ2-7; TRBD1 lines up with 9 middle nucleotides. The source material was peripheral blood. The CDR3 in this case is CASRGQGNEQYF. The DNA reads TGTGCCAGCAGGGGACAGGGTAACGAGCAGTACTTC.